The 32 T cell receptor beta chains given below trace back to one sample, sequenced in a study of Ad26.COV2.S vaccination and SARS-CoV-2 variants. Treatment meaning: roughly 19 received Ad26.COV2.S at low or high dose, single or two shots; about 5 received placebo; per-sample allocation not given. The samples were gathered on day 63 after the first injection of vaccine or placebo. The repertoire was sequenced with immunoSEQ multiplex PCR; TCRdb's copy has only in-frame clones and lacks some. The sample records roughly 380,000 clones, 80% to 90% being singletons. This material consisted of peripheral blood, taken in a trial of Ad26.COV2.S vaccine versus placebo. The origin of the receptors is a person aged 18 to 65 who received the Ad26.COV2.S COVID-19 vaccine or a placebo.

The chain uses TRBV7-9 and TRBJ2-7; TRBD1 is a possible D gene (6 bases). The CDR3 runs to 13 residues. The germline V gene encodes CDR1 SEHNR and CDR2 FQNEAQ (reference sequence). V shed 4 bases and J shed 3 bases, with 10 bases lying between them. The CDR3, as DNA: TGTGCCAGCAGCTCCAGGGGCCACTACGAGCAGTACTTC. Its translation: CASSSRGHYEQYF.

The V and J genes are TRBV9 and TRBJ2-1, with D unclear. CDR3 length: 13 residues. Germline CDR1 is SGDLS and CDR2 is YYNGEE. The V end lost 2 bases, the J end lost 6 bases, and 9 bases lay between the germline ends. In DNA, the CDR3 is TGTGCCAGCAGCGTGGAGTCCCGCAATGAGCAGTTCTTC. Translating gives CASSVESRNEQFF.

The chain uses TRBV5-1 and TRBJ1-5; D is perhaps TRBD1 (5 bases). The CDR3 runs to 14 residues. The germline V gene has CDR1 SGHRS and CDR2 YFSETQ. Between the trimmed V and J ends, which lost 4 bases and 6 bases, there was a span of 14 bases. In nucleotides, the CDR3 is TGCGCCAGCAGCCCGGTCGGGGGTACTCAGCCCCAGCATTTT. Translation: CASSPVGGTQPQHF.

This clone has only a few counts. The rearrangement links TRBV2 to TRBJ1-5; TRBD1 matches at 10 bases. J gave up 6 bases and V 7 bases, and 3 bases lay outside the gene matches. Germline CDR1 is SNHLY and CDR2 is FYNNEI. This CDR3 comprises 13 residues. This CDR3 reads CASKDRGSQPQHF. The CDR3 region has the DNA TGTGCCAGCAAGGACAGGGGGAGTCAGCCCCAGCATTTT. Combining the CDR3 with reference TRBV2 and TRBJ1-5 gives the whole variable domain EPEVTQTPSHQVTQMGQEVILRCVPISNHLYFYWYRQILGQKVEFLVSFYNNEISEKSEIFDDQFSVERPDGSNFTLKIRSTKLEDSAMYFCASKDRGSQPQHFGDGTRLSIL.

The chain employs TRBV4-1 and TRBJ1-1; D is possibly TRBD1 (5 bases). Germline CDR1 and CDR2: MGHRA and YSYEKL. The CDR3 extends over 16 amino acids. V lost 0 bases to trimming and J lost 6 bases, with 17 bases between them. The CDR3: CASSQELGGVEPEAFF. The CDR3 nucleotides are TGCGCCAGCAGCCAAGAACTTGGAGGGGTAGAGCCTGAAGCTTTCTTT.

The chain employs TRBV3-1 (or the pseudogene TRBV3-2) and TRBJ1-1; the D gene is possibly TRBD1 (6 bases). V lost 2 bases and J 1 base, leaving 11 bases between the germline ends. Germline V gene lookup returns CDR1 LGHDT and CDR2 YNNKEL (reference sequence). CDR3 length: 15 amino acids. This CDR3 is CASSQLGRGNTEAFF. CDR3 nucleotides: TGTGCCAGCAGCCAACTGGGCAGGGGGAACACTGAAGCTTTCTTT.

The CDR3 region is CASSGRNEKLFF. The CDR3 DNA is TGTGCCAGCAGCGGGAGAAATGAAAAACTGTTTTTT. The chain couples TRBV2 to TRBJ1-4; D gene uncertain. Germline assignment: CDR1 SNHLY and CDR2 FYNNEI. This CDR3 comprises 12 residues. Trimming took 6 bases from V and 5 from J, leaving 7 bases between them.

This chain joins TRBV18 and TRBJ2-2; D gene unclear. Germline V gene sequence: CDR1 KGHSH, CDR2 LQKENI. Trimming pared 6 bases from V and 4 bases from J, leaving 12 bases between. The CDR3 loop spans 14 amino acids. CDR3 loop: CASSPDVSTGELFF. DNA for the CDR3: TGTGCCAGCTCCCCGGACGTTTCCACCGGGGAGCTGTTTTTT.

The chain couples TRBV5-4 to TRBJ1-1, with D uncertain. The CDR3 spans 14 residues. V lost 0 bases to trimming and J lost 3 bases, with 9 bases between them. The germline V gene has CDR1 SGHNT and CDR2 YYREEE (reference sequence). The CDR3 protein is CASSLALSDTEAFF. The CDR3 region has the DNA TGTGCCAGCAGCTTGGCCCTTTCAGACACTGAAGCTTTCTTT. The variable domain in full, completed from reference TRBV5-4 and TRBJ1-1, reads ETGVTQSPTHLIKTRGQQVTLRCSSQSGHNTVSWYQQALGQGPQFIFQYYREEENGRGNFPPRFSGLQFPNYSSELNVNALELDDSALYLCASSLALSDTEAFFGQGTRLTVV.

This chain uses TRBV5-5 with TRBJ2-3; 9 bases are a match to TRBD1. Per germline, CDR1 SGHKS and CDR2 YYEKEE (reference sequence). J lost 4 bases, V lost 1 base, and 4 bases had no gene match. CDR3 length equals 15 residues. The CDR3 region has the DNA TGTGCCAGCAGCTTGCGAGACAGGGGGGCAGATACGCAGTATTTT. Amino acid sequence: CASSLRDRGADTQYF.

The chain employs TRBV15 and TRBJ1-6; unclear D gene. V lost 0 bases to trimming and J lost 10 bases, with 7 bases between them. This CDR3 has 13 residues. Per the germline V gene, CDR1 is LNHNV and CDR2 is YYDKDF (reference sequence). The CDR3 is CATSRDSGSPLHF. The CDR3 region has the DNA TGTGCCACCAGCAGAGATTCTGGATCACCCCTCCACTTT.

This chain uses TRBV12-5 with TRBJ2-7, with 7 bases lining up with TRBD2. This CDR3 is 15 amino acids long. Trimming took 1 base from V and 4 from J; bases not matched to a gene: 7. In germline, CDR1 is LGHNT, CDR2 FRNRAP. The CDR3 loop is CASGLGRGVFYEQYF. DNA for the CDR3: TGTGCTAGTGGTTTGGGACGGGGGGTATTTTACGAGCAGTACTTC.

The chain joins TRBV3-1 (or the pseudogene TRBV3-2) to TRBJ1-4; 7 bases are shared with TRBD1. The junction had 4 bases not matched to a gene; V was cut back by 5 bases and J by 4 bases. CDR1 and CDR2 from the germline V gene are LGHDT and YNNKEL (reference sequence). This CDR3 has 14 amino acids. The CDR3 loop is CASSYGTDNEKLFF. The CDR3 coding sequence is TGTGCCAGCAGCTATGGGACAGATAATGAAAAACTGTTTTTT.

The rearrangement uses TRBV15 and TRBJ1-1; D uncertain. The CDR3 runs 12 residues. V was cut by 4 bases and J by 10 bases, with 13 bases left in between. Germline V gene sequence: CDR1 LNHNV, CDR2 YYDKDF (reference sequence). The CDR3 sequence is CATSTAGLRAFF. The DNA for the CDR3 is TGTGCCACCAGCACTGCGGGCCTGCGAGCTTTCTTT.

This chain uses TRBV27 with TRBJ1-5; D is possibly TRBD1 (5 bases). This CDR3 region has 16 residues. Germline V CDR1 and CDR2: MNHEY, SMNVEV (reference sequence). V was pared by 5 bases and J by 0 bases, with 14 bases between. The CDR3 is CASSTLDSLSNQPQHF. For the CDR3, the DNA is TGTGCCAGCAGTACTCTAGACAGCCTTAGCAATCAGCCCCAGCATTTT.

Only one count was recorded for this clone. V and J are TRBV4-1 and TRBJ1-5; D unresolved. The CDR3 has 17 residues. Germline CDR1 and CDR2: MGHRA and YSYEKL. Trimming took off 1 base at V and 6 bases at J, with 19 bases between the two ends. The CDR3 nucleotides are TGCGCCAGCAGCCAAGTACACGTCGCGCGACGGGGTCAGCCCCAGCATTTT. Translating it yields CASSQVHVARRGQPQHF.

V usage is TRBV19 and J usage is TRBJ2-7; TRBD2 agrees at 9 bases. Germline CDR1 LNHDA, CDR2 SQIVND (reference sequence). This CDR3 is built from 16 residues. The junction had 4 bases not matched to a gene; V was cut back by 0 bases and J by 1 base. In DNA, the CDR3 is TGTGCCAGTAGTATAGATCTTACTAGCGGGTCCTACGAGCAGTACTTC. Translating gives CASSIDLTSGSYEQYF.

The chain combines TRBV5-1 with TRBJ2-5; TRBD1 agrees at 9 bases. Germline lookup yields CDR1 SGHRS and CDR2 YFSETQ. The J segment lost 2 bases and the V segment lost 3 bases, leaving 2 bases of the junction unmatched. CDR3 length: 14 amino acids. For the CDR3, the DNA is TGCGCCAGCAGCTGGGGGACAGGGCAAGAGACCCAGTACTTC. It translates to CASSWGTGQETQYF.

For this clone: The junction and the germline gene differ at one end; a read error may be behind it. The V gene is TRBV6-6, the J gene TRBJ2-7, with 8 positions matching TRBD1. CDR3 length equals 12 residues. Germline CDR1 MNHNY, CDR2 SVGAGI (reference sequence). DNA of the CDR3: TGTGCCGGCAGGACAGGGTCTAACGAGCAGTACTTC. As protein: CAGRTGSNEQYF.

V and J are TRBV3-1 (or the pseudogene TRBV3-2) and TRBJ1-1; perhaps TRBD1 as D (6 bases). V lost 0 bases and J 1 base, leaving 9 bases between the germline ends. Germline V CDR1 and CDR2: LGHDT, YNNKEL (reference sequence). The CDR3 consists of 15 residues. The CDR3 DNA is TGTGCCAGCAGCCAAGAAGCACAGGGGAACACTGAAGCTTTCTTT. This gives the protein CASSQEAQGNTEAFF.

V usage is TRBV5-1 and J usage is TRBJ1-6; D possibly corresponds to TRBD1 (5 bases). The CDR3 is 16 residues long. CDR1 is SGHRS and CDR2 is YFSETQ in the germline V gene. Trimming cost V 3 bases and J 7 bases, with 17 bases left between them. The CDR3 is CASSSSGTTYNSPLHF. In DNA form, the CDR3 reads TGCGCCAGCAGCTCCTCCGGGACGACTTACAATTCACCCCTCCACTTT. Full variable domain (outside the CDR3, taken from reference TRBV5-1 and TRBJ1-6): KAGVTQTPRYLIKTRGQQVTLSCSPISGHRSVSWYQQTPGQGLQFLFEYFSETQRNKGNFPGRFSGRQFSNSRSEMNVSTLELGDSALYLCASSSSGTTYNSPLHFGNGTRLTVT.

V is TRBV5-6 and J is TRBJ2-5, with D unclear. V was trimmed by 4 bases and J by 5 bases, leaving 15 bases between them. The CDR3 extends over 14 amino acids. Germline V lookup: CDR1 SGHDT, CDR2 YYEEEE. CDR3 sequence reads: CASSPVGLGETQYF. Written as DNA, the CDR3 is TGTGCCAGCAGCCCGGTGGGGTTAGGGGAGACCCAGTACTTC.

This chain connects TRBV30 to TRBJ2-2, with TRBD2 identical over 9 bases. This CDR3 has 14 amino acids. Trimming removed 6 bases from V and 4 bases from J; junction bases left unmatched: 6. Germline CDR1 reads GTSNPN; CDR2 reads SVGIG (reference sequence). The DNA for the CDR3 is TGTGCCTGCCGCGGGGGGGCGGGCACCGGGGAGCTGTTTTTT. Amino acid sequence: CACRGGAGTGELFF.

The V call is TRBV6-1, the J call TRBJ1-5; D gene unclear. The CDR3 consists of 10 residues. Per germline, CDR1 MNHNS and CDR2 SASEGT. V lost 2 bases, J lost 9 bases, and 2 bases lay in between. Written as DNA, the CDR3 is TGTGCCAGCAGTGAATGGCCCCAGCATTTT. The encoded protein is CASSEWPQHF.

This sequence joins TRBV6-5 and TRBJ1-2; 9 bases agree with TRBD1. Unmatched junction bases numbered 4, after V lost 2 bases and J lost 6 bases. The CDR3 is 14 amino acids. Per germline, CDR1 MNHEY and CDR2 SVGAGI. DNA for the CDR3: TGTGCCAGCAGTTACGGGGACAGGGCAAATGGCTACACCTTC. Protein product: CASSYGDRANGYTF.

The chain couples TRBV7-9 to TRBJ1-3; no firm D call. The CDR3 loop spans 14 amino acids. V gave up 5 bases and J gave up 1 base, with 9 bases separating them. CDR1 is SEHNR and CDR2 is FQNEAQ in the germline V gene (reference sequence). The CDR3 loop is CASSHPVSGNTIYF. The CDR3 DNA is TGTGCCAGCAGCCATCCGGTTTCTGGAAACACCATATATTTT.

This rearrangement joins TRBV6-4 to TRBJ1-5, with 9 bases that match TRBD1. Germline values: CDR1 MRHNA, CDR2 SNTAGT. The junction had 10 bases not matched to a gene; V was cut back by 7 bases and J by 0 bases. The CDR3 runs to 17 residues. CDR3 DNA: TGTGCCAGCACCGGGGGGGGACAGGGTCTTAGCAATCAGCCCCAGCATTTT. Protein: CASTGGGQGLSNQPQHF.

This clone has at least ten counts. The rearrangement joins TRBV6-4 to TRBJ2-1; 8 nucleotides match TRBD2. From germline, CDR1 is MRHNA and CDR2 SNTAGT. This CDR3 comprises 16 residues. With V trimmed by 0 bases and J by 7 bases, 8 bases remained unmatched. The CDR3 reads CASSDSSGGDSNEQFF. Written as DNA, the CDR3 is TGTGCCAGCAGTGACTCATCCGGGGGGGACTCTAATGAGCAGTTCTTC.

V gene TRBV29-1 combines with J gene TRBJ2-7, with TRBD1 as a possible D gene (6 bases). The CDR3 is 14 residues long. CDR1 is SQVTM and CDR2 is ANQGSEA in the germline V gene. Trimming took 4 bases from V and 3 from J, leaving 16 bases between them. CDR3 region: CSVVGGALLYEQYF. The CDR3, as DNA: TGCAGCGTTGTAGGGGGTGCCCTCCTCTACGAGCAGTACTTC.

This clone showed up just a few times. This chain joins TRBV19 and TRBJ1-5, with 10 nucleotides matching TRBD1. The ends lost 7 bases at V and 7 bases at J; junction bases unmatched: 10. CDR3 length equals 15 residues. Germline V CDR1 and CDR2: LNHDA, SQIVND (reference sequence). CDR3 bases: TGTGCCAGTACACGACAGGGGGCGTTGGGACAGCCCCAGCATTTT. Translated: CASTRQGALGQPQHF.

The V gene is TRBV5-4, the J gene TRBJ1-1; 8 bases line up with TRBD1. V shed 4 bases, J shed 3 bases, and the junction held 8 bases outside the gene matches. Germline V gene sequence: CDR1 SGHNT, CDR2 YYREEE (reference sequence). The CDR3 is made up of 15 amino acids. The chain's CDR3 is CASSPIPTGDTEAFF. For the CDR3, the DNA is TGTGCCAGCAGCCCCATCCCGACAGGGGACACTGAAGCTTTCTTT.

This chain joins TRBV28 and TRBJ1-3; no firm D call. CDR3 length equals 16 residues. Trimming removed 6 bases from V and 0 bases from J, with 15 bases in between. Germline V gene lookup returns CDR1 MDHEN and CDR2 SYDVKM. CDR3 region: CASRAAGISSGNTIYF. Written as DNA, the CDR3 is TGTGCCAGCAGAGCTGCCGGGATTAGCTCTGGAAACACCATATATTTT. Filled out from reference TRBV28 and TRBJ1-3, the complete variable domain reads DVKVTQSSRYLVKRTGEKVFLECVQDMDHENMFWYRQDPGLGLRLIYFSYDVKMKEKGDIPEGYSVSREKKERFSLILESASTNQTSMYLCASRAAGISSGNTIYFGEGSWLTVV.